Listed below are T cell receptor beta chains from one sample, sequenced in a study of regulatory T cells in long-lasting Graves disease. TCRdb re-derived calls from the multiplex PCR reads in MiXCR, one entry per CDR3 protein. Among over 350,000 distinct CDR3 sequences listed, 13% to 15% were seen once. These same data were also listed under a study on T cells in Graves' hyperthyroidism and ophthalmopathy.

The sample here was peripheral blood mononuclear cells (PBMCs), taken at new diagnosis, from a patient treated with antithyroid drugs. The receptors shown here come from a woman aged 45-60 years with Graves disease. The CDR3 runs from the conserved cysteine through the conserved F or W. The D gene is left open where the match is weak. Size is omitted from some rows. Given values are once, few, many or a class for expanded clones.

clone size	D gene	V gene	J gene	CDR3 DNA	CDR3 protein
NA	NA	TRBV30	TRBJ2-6	TGTGCCTGGGAGGGCGCCACCTACTCTGGGGCCAACGTCCTGACTTTC	CAWEGATYSGANVLTF
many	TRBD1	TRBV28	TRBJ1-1	TGTGCCAGCAGTATGACAGGGGCGCCGAACACTGAAGCTTTCTTT	CASSMTGAPNTEAFF
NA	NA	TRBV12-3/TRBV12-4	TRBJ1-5	TGTGCCAGCAGTCCCGGGACCTTAAATCAGCCCCAGCATTTT	CASSPGTLNQPQHF
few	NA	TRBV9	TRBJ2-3	TGTGCCAGCAGCAACACGATTAGCGGCGGCGGAAGCACAGATACGCAGTATTTT	CASSNTISGGGSTDTQYF
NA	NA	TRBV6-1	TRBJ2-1	TGTGCCAGCAGCACGGCTTGGAGGGGGGCTCATGAGCAGTTCTTC	CASSTAWRGAHEQFF
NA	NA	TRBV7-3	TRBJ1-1	TGTGCCAGCAGCTTAAGTGGACTTCCTGGGGCCAACACTGAAGCTTTCTTT	CASSLSGLPGANTEAFF
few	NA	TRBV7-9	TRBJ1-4	TGTGCCAGCAGCTTAGCAGTGGCTGAAAAACTGTTTTTT	CASSLAVAEKLFF
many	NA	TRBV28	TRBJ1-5	TGTGCCAGCAGTTTACCCACCGGGGGCAATCAGCCCCAGCATTTT	CASSLPTGGNQPQHF
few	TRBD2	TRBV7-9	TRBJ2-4	TGTGCCAGCGGCCCTTTAACTAGCGGGAGGCCGGCGGCCAAAAACATTCAGTACTTC	CASGPLTSGRPAAKNIQYF
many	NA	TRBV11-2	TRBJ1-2	TGTGCCAGCAGAAAGCTCACTAAAACCGATAACTATGGCTACACCTTC	CASRKLTKTDNYGYTF
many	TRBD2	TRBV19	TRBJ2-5	TGTGCCAGTAGTGCCCAACGGACTAGCGGTCCCCGAGGGTACCAAGAGACCCAGTACTTC	CASSAQRTSGPRGYQETQYF
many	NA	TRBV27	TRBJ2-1	TGTGCCAGCAGTTTTAGCGTGAGCTCCTACAATGAGCAGTTCTTC	CASSFSVSSYNEQFF
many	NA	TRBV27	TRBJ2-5	TGTGCCAGCAGTTACCGGGACACTCTGAGGGGGGAGACCCAGTACTTC	CASSYRDTLRGETQYF
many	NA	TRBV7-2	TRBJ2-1	TGTGCCAGCAGCTCCTCTGTGTGGAACCCCCCCGGGGTCACCTCCTACAATGAGCAGTTCTTC	CASSSSVWNPPGVTSYNEQFF
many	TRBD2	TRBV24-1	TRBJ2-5	TGTGCCACCAGTAGACGAGCGGGAGGCCAAGAGACCCAGTACTTC	CATSRRAGGQETQYF
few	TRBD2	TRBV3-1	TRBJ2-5	TGTGCCAGCAGCCAACCCCCCTCACTAGCGGCTATGCAAGAGACCCAGTACTTC	CASSQPPSLAAMQETQYF
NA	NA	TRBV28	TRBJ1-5	TGTGCCAACAGTCCCAGCTTAGGGGGGAATCAGCCCCAGCATTTT	CANSPSLGGNQPQHF
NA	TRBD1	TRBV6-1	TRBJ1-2	TGTGCCAGCAGTGAAACAGGGGGGGGTGGCTACACCTTC	CASSETGGGGYTF
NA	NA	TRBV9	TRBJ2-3	TGTGCCAGCAGCGTATTCGGCTCGAAGGGGGATACGCAGTATTTT	CASSVFGSKGDTQYF
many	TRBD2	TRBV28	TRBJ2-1	TGTGCCAGCAGTTTCCTCTTCTTACTAGCGGGAGGGCCAAGGGAGCAGTTCTTC	CASSFLFLLAGGPREQFF
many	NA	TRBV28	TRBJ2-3	TGTGCCAGCAGTTTAACGTCGGTAAACACAGATACGCAGTATTTT	CASSLTSVNTDTQYF
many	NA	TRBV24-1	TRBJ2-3	TGTGCCACCAGTGCGTCGACTAGCACAGATACGCAGTATTTT	CATSASTSTDTQYF
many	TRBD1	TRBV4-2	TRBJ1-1	TGTGCCAGCAGCCAAGCTGTCGATGCCGGGACAGGGGGCTCGAACACTGAAGCTTTCTTT	CASSQAVDAGTGGSNTEAFF
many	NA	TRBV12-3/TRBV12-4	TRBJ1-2	TGTGCCAGCAGAATTGAGGGGATCCACTATGGCTACACCTTC	CASRIEGIHYGYTF
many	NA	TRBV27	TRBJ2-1	TGTGCCAGCAGCACAAGGGGGGGACGGGACAATGAGCAGTTCTTC	CASSTRGGRDNEQFF
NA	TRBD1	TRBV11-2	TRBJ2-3	TGTGCCAGCAGCTTAAACCCGGGACAGGGGTTGGGGACAGATACGCAGTATTTT	CASSLNPGQGLGTDTQYF
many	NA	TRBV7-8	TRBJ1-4	TGTGCCAGCAGCATAAATCTAGCTAATGAAAAACTGTTTTTT	CASSINLANEKLFF
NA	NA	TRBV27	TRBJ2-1	TGTGCCAGCAGTTTAATTAACTCCTACAATGAGCAGTTCTTC	CASSLINSYNEQFF
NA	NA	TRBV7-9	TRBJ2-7	TGTGCCAGCAGCTTTGAAGCTAAGACGGGGGAGCAGTACTTC	CASSFEAKTGEQYF
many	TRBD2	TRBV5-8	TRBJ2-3	TGTGCCAGCAGCTTGAGTAGAGCGGGAGGGGATCCGATCACAGATACGCAGTATTTT	CASSLSRAGGDPITDTQYF
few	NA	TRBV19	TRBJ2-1	TGTGCCAGTAGAGGGGGTAGGTCCCACAATGAGCAGTTCTTC	CASRGGRSHNEQFF
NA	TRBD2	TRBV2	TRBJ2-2	TGTGCCAGCAGGGGACTAGCGGCCGGGGAGCTGTTTTTT	CASRGLAAGELFF
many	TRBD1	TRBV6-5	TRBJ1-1	TGTGCCAGCAGTTTGTTCCCCCCCCGACAGGGGAACACTGAAGCTTTCTTT	CASSLFPPRQGNTEAFF
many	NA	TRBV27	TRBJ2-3	TGTGCCAGCAGTCCCCTCAGGTTGGGGACGCAGTATTTT	CASSPLRLGTQYF
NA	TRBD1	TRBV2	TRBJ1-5	TGTGCCAGCAGGACAGGGGCCGCCGCTGGGCCCCAGCATTTT	CASRTGAAAGPQHF
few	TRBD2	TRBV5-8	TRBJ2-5	TGTGCCAGCAGCTTGGGAGGACTAGCGGGAGCCGCGGGGGAGACCCAGTACTTC	CASSLGGLAGAAGETQYF
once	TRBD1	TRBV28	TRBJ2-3	TGTGCCAGCAGTTTATTGACAGGGCTAGTGGCAGATACGCAGTATTTT	CASSLLTGLVADTQYF
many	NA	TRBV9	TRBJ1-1	TGTGCCAGCAGCGCCACCCCCGTTGGGGTACAGAACACTGAAGCTTTCTTT	CASSATPVGVQNTEAFF
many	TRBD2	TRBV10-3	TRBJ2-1	TGTGCCATCAGTGAGTCGGCTAGCGGGAGTAATGAGCAGTTCTTC	CAISESASGSNEQFF
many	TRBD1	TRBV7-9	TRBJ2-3	TGTGCCAGCAGCTTAGGGACAGGCGTCACAGATACGCAGTATTTT	CASSLGTGVTDTQYF
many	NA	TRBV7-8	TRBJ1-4	TGTGCCAGCATTTCTGGTCGGAGGAGAACAACTAATGAAAAACTGTTTTTT	CASISGRRRTTNEKLFF
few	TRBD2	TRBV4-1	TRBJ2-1	TGCGCCAGCAGCGGGCGGGAGGGGGCTAGCGGACACAATGAGCAGTTCTTC	CASSGREGASGHNEQFF